The clone carrying this T cell receptor beta chain appeared many times. Its cognate antigen is unknown. The data belong to a study of shared clonotypes between healthy human individuals. Study details: Serving as donors were two women and a few men, whose ages spanned 18 to 49. The study's findings and limits: Naive subsets tended to show greater estimated richness than memory subsets.

Germline CDR1 is SGHAT and CDR2 is FQNNGV. V lost 1 base to trimming and J lost 9 bases; unmatched junction nucleotides: 6. This CDR3 has 13 amino acids. Sequenced by immunoSEQ multiplex PCR; TCRdb stores in-frame clones only, minus some. The sample shows around 990,000 clones, 60% to 80% of them seen only once. This TCR was sampled from a man younger than 35 in good health. Some clones in this sample may be carry-over from other donors' samples. The sample was memory CD4+ T cells from PBMCs. Documented subset: CD45RA-negative fraction. The chain joins TRBV11-2 to TRBJ2-7; TRBD1 aligns across 7 bases. For the CDR3, the DNA is TGTGCCAGCAGCTTAGGGCAGGGGGTTGTGCAGTACTTC. It specifies CASSLGQGVVQYF.